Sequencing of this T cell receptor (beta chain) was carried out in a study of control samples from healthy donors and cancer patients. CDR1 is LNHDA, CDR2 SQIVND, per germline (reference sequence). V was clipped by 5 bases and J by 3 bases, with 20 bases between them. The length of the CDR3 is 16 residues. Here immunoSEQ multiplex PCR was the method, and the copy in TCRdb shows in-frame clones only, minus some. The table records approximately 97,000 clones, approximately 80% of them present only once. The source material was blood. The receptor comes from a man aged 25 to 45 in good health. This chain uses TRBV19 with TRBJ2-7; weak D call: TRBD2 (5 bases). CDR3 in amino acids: CASSHTLSGRSYEQYF. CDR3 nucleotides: TGTGCCAGTAGTCATACTCTGAGCGGAAGGAGCTACGAGCAGTACTTC.